What follows are 30 T cell receptor beta chains derived from one specimen sequenced in a study of metastatic and nonmetastatic thyroid tumors. All patients reached thyroid surgery having received no treatment beforehand. TCRdb re-processed the PCR reads through MiXCR. Of more than 90,000 clones listed, 12% are singletons. The sample was blood. These receptors were obtained from a female donor with papillary thyroid cancer or a benign thyroid nodule (not recorded which). Some clones in this sample may be carry-over from other donors' samples.

This clone was picked up many times. This chain links TRBV28 with TRBJ2-5, with D unclear. The CDR3 is 11 residues long. The V gene's germline CDR1 is MDHEN and CDR2 SYDVKM. Trimming left V 7 bases short and J 5 bases short, with 8 bases between. As DNA, the CDR3 is TGTGCCAGCAAAAAAACGGAGACCCAGTACTTC. Translated, it gives CASKKTETQYF.

A note on this clone: An end of the junction differs from the germline gene, which may be a read error. The chain has TRBV28 and TRBJ1-1; perhaps TRBD1 as D (5 bases). The CDR3 has 17 amino acids. Germline V gene lookup returns CDR1 MDHEN and CDR2 SYDVKM. CDR3 loop: CASSLAPHGALNTEAFF. Here the CDR3 DNA reads TGCGCCAGCAGTTTAGCCCCCCACGGGGCCCTGAACACTGAAGCTTTCTTT.

This clone was seen repeatedly, ten times or more. CDR3 residues: CASSTRTGVEYYGYTF. The DNA of the CDR3 is TGTGCCAGCAGCACCCGGACAGGGGTAGAGTACTATGGCTACACCTTC. The chain carries TRBV3-1 and TRBJ1-2; 9 nucleotides agree with TRBD1. The CDR3 has 16 amino acids. Losses at the gene ends were 5 bases for V and 3 bases for J; bases not matched to a gene: 10. CDR1 LGHDT and CDR2 YNNKEL come from the germline V gene (reference sequence).

Many counts were recorded for this clone. CDR3 region: CASRGYSLLLNTEAFF. The DNA for the CDR3 is TGTGCCAGCAGAGGTTATAGTTTACTATTGAACACTGAAGCTTTCTTT. The chain links TRBV28 to TRBJ1-1; no firm D call. This CDR3 is built from 16 residues. CDR1 is MDHEN and CDR2 is SYDVKM in the germline V gene. With 6 bases removed from V and 0 bases from J, the gap between germline ends came to 17 bases.

This clone has a count of ten or more. The chain has TRBV11-2 and TRBJ2-3, with 8 bases lining up with TRBD2. Germline values: CDR1 SGHAT, CDR2 FQNNGV. The CDR3 length is 14 residues. Unmatched junction bases numbered 7, after V lost 3 bases and J lost 8 bases. Written as DNA, the CDR3 is TGTGCCAGCAGCTTTGGAGCGGGAGCGGTTACGCAGTATTTT. Translated: CASSFGAGAVTQYF.

This clone occurred many times. The rearrangement joins TRBV7-8 to TRBJ2-1, with a weak D call TRBD2 (6 bases). Trimming shortened V by 5 bases and J by 4 bases, and 18 bases separated the two germline ends. From germline, CDR1 is SGHVS and CDR2 FQNEAQ. The CDR3 length is 16 residues. CDR3 region: CASSPKEGNNYNEQFF. CDR3 in DNA: TGTGCCAGCAGCCCTAAGGAGGGAAATAATTACAATGAGCAGTTCTTC.

Many counts were recorded for this clone. Additional DNA sequences in this sample encode the identical CDR3. This chain uses TRBV18 with TRBJ1-1; D is unresolved. Per germline, CDR1 KGHSH and CDR2 LQKENI. This CDR3 spans 13 amino acids. V dropped 3 bases and J dropped 3 bases, with 8 bases sitting between them. DNA for the CDR3: TGTGCCAGCTCACCCCTTATGGACACTGAAGCTTTCTTT. This translates into CASSPLMDTEAFF.

This clone was observed at least ten times. This chain uses TRBV19 with TRBJ1-5; D may be TRBD1 (6 bases). The V end lost 7 bases, the J end lost 6 bases, and 10 bases lay between the germline ends. CDR1 LNHDA and CDR2 SQIVND come from the germline V gene (reference sequence). This CDR3 has 12 amino acids. CDR3 protein: CASTQGSQPQHF. As DNA, the CDR3 is TGTGCCAGTACACAGGGAAGTCAGCCCCAGCATTTT.

In its sample, this clone was seen many times. A read error may produce the germline difference seen at one junction end. The V and J genes are TRBV20-1 and TRBJ2-1; tentatively, D is TRBD2 (5 bases). Germline loops: CDR1 DFQATT, CDR2 SNEGSKA (reference sequence). CDR3 length: 12 amino acids. Here the CDR3 reads CSARGSYNEQFF. CDR3 in DNA: TGCAGTGCAAGAGGGTCTTACAATGAGCAGTTCTTC.

This clone was seen ten or more times. CDR3 in DNA: TGTGCCAGCTCCAACGCAGCGGGACCCTACGAGCAGTACTTC. Translating it yields CASSNAAGPYEQYF. The V and J genes are TRBV18 and TRBJ2-7; the match to TRBD2 covers 7 bases. From germline, CDR1 is KGHSH and CDR2 LQKENI. The length of the CDR3 is 14 residues. V lost 6 bases, J lost 2 bases, and 7 bases stayed unmatched.

This clone was counted many times. The chain employs TRBV20-1 and TRBJ1-6, with 10 bases that match TRBD1. The J segment lost 7 bases and the V segment lost 7 bases, leaving 4 bases of the junction unmatched. CDR1 DFQATT and CDR2 SNEGSKA come from the germline V gene (reference sequence). There are 13 residues in the CDR3. As DNA, the CDR3 is TGCAGTGTAGTGGGACAGGGGAATTCACCCCTCCACTTT. It specifies CSVVGQGNSPLHF.

Worth noting for this clone: A much larger clone differs by one base, so this may be a read error. This chain joins TRBV29-1 and TRBJ2-1; 7 bases are a match to TRBD2. This CDR3 comprises 13 residues. In germline, CDR1 is SQVTM, CDR2 ANQGSEA. DNA for the CDR3: TGCATCGCTGCTCGCGGGAGTGAGTATGAGCAGTTCTTC. It specifies CIAARGSEYEQFF.

The sample holds many counts of this clone. The chain recombines TRBV6-1 with TRBJ2-7; D may be TRBD1 or TRBD2 (5 bases each). Trimming cost V 7 bases and J 12 bases, with 16 bases left between them. Germline V CDR1 and CDR2: MNHNS, SASEGT. CDR3 length equals 11 residues. The CDR3 bases are TGTGCCAGCACCCGAGGGGAGTGGACGTACTTC. Its translation is CASTRGEWTYF.

This clone was observed at least ten times. The rearrangement uses TRBV9 and TRBJ2-5; tentatively, D is TRBD2 (7 bases). V lost 4 bases and J 2 bases, leaving 15 bases between the germline ends. Germline V gene data show CDR1 as SGDLS and CDR2 as YYNGEE. This CDR3 has 15 residues. This chain's CDR3 is CASSPQGGGQETQYF. CDR3 nucleotides: TGTGCCAGCAGCCCTCAAGGGGGGGGGCAAGAGACCCAGTACTTC.

This clone was seen at least ten times. The chain joins TRBV2 to TRBJ2-5, with D tentatively TRBD1 (6 bases). The germline gives CDR1 SNHLY, CDR2 FYNNEI. Trimming took 8 bases from V and 5 from J, leaving 12 bases between them. The CDR3 has 12 residues. The CDR3, as DNA: TGTGCCAGCGATAGGCAGGGGGAGACCCAGTACTTC. Amino acid sequence: CASDRQGETQYF.

At least ten counts were recorded for this clone. The rearrangement uses TRBV7-2 and TRBJ1-1; tentatively, D is TRBD1 (6 bases). The V gene's germline CDR1 is SGHTA and CDR2 FQGNSA. The CDR3 has 15 amino acids. Trimming took 7 bases from V and 0 from J, leaving 15 bases between them. CDR3 residues: CASTTGQPLNTEAFF. The CDR3 bases are TGTGCCAGCACCACCGGACAGCCACTGAACACTGAAGCTTTCTTT.

The table lists this clone with many counts. V gene TRBV25-1 combines with J gene TRBJ2-7; 10 nucleotides align to TRBD2. This CDR3 region has 15 residues. Trimming took 2 bases from V and 4 from J; bases not matched to a gene: 5. Germline loops: CDR1 MGHDK, CDR2 SYGVNS. The CDR3 DNA reads as TGTGCCAGCAGTGAAGCTAGCGGGGGACTATACGAGCAGTACTTC. Its protein product is CASSEASGGLYEQYF.

There are many counts of this clone. The rearrangement uses TRBV6-1 and TRBJ1-1; TRBD1 is a possible D gene (6 bases). Trimming shortened V by 10 bases and J by 5 bases, and 17 bases separated the two germline ends. CDR1 is MNHNS, CDR2 SASEGT, per germline. The CDR3 contains 13 residues. The CDR3 reads CATLQGGRTEAFF. The CDR3 nucleotides are TGTGCCACCCTACAGGGCGGGAGGACTGAAGCTTTCTTT.

This clone was found many times. The J gene is TRBJ2-2, the V gene TRBV12-3 or TRBV12-4; 14 bases match TRBD2. This CDR3 spans 21 amino acids. V trimming: 3 bases; J trimming: 4 bases; junction bases outside the gene matches: 16. DNA of the CDR3: TGTGCCAGCAGTTTGGAGGGGGGCCGAGGGACTAGCGGGAGAATCACCGGGGAGCTGTTTTTT. Protein: CASSLEGGRGTSGRITGELFF.

For this clone: A much larger clone lies one base from this, so it may be a read error. The V call is TRBV2, the J call TRBJ2-3; D is ambiguous. This CDR3 comprises 14 residues. The germline V gene encodes CDR1 SNHLY and CDR2 FYNNEI. The germline V and J ends were trimmed by 3 bases and 2 bases, with 9 bases remaining between them. DNA for the CDR3: TGTGCCAGCAGTGACCGTCTCCCCACAGATACGCAGTATTTT. The encoded protein is CASSDRLPTDTQYF.

This clone has a count of ten or more. The chain couples TRBV28 to TRBJ2-2; D might be TRBD1 or TRBD2, each matching 5 bases. This CDR3 contains 14 residues. CDR1 and CDR2 from the germline V gene are MDHEN and SYDVKM. Trimming took 2 bases from V and 6 from J, leaving 10 bases between them. This chain's CDR3 is CASSLRLGAGELFF. The CDR3 nucleotides read TGTGCCAGCAGTTTACGTCTGGGGGCCGGGGAGCTGTTTTTT.

This clone was seen many times. The chain uses TRBV9 and TRBJ2-3; 9 nucleotides line up with TRBD2. V shed 3 bases and J 2 bases; nucleotides not matched to a gene: 7. Germline V gene data show CDR1 as SGDLS and CDR2 as YYNGEE. This CDR3 has 16 amino acids. This CDR3 is CASSAGLATNTDTQYF. CDR3 sequence (DNA): TGTGCCAGCAGCGCCGGACTAGCGACTAACACAGATACGCAGTATTTT.

In its sample, this clone was seen once. This sequence joins TRBV4-1 and TRBJ2-5; no clear D gene. This CDR3 has 14 residues. V was cut by 1 base and J by 6 bases, with 12 bases left in between. Germline V CDR1 and CDR2: MGHRA, YSYEKL. The CDR3 loop reads CASSQASSVKTQYF. The CDR3 nucleotides read TGCGCCAGCAGCCAAGCATCCTCGGTGAAGACCCAGTACTTC.

This clone was recorded many times. The V gene is TRBV28, the J gene TRBJ1-6; the match to TRBD1 covers 7 bases. J gave up 6 bases and V 8 bases, and 10 bases lay outside the gene matches. Germline CDR1 and CDR2: MDHEN and SYDVKM. The CDR3 extends over 15 amino acids. CDR3 DNA sequence: TGTGCCAGCGGGAGACAGGGTCGGTCTAATTCACCCCTCCACTTT. This sequence encodes CASGRQGRSNSPLHF.

Comment on this clone: At one end the junction does not follow the germline gene, possibly because of a read error. The CDR3, as DNA: TGCGCCAGCGTTCTTTCCAGGGAACATAAGGAGCATTTCTTC. Translated, it gives CASVLSREHKEHFF. The chain employs TRBV5-1 and TRBJ2-1, with D maybe TRBD1 (5 bases). Germline CDR1 reads SGHRS; CDR2 reads YFSETQ. The CDR3 has 14 amino acids.

This clone was seen many times. V is TRBV6-2 or TRBV6-3 and J is TRBJ2-7; a possible D gene is TRBD2 (6 bases). Between the trimmed V and J ends, which lost 5 bases and 3 bases, there was a span of 11 bases. Looked up from germline, CDR1 is MNHEY and CDR2 is SVGEGT. The CDR3 length is 13 residues. The CDR3 region has the DNA TGTGCCAGCAGTCGTCCCGGGGGCTACGAGCAGTACTTC. It specifies CASSRPGGYEQYF.

At least ten counts were recorded for this clone. A read error may be the cause here, since a much bigger clone is one base away. Other DNA sequences within the sample encode an identical CDR3. V usage is TRBV2 and J usage is TRBJ1-5, with D possibly matching TRBD1 (5 bases). Per the germline V gene, CDR1 is SNHLY and CDR2 is FYNNEI. The CDR3 totals 12 residues. CDR3 residues: CASRAGNQPQHF. DNA for the CDR3: TGCGCCAGCAGGGCGGGGAATCAGCCCCAGCATTTT.

This chain uses TRBV5-1 with TRBJ2-2; perhaps D is TRBD1 or TRBD2 (6 bases each). Trimming removed 4 bases at V and 3 bases at J, with 16 bases between. The germline gives CDR1 SGHRS, CDR2 YFSETQ. The CDR3 loop spans 16 amino acids. The CDR3 DNA follows: TGCGCCAGCAGCGTGGTAATCGGGGGCGACACCGGGGAGCTGTTTTTT. Translation gives CASSVVIGGDTGELFF.

This clone was detected only a few times. The J gene is TRBJ2-1, the V gene TRBV7-3, with D perhaps being TRBD1 or TRBD2 (5 bases each). Germline loops: CDR1 SGHTA, CDR2 FQGTGA. This CDR3 has 13 amino acids. V was pared by 2 bases and J by 6 bases, with 8 bases between. This CDR3 reads CASSLEGFNEQFF. The CDR3 DNA reads TGTGCCAGCAGCTTAGAGGGGTTCAATGAGCAGTTCTTC.

At least ten counts were recorded for this clone. The V gene is TRBV27, the J gene TRBJ2-7, with TRBD2 as a possible D gene (6 bases). The germline CDR1 and CDR2 sequences are MNHEY and SMNVEV (reference sequence). The CDR3 consists of 12 residues. V was clipped by 3 bases and J by 6 bases, with 9 bases between them. DNA of the CDR3: TGTGCCAGCAGTTTTATGGGGGGCGAGCAGTACTTC. This codes for CASSFMGGEQYF.